A selection of T cell receptor beta chains follows, all from one sample in a study of T cells in Graves' hyperthyroidism and ophthalmopathy. Via MiXCR, TCRdb re-called the multiplex PCR reads, giving one row per CDR3 protein. The sample carries roughly 700,000 distinct CDR3 sequences, roughly a third recorded once. The sequenced sample was blood. These receptors came from a woman aged 40 to 50 with Graves' hyperthyroidism. The CDR3 runs from the conserved cysteine through the conserved F or W. The order of the fields is J gene, D gene, clone size, V gene, CDR3 protein, CDR3 DNA. D genes are given only for firm matches. A row's size may be missing; if present it is once, few, many or a size class.

J: TRBJ2-7; D: -; size: -; V: TRBV25-1; CDR3: CASCGQTTYEQYF; DNA: TGTGCCAGCTGTGGACAGACCACCTACGAGCAGTACTTC
J: TRBJ2-7; D: -; size: -; V: TRBV7-2; CDR3: CASSLLPYFGEQYF; DNA: TGTGCCAGCAGTTTATTGCCTTATTTCGGAGAGCAGTACTTC
J: TRBJ1-2; D: -; size: few; V: TRBV11-2; CDR3: CASGPVSGSAHTF; DNA: TGTGCCAGCGGCCCCGTTTCAGGGTCGGCCCACACCTTC
J: TRBJ2-2; D: -; size: many; V: TRBV10-1; CDR3: CASSPFPGTGELFF; DNA: TGCGCCAGCAGTCCGTTTCCAGGAACCGGGGAGCTGTTTTTT
J: TRBJ1-5; D: TRBD1; size: -; V: TRBV2; CDR3: CASRAGTGETQHF; DNA: TGTGCCAGCAGGGCCGGGACAGGAGAGACCCAGCATTTT
J: TRBJ1-4; D: -; size: -; V: TRBV6-1; CDR3: CASSEALRGEKLFF; DNA: TGTGCCAGCAGTGAAGCGCTTCGTGGTGAAAAACTGTTTTTT
J: TRBJ2-5; D: -; size: once; V: TRBV10-3; CDR3: CAISRMGALETQYF; DNA: TGTGCCATCAGTAGAATGGGCGCATTAGAGACCCAGTACTTC
J: TRBJ2-3; D: TRBD2; size: -; V: TRBV24-1; CDR3: CATSDPRLAGSTDTQYF; DNA: TGTGCCACCAGTGATCCTCGACTAGCGGGGAGCACAGATACGCAGTATTTT
J: TRBJ1-6; D: -; size: many; V: TRBV16; CDR3: CASSQGQGRRPLHF; DNA: TGTGCCAGCAGCCAGGGCCAGGGTCGGAGACCCCTCCACTTT
J: TRBJ2-5; D: -; size: -; V: TRBV5-1; CDR3: CASSFEMRTQYF; DNA: TGCGCCAGCAGCTTCGAAATGAGAACCCAGTACTTC
J: TRBJ2-2; D: -; size: few; V: TRBV4-3; CDR3: CASSQDNLWTGELFF; DNA: TGCGCCAGCAGCCAAGATAATCTATGGACCGGGGAGCTGTTTTTT
J: TRBJ2-7; D: -; size: -; V: TRBV10-3; CDR3: CASSYNPGYEQYF; DNA: TGTGCCAGCAGTTACAATCCGGGCTACGAGCAGTACTTC
J: TRBJ1-2; D: TRBD1; size: -; V: TRBV12-3/TRBV12-4; CDR3: CASSSAGQSINYGYTF; DNA: TGTGCCAGCAGTTCCGCGGGACAGTCGATTAACTATGGCTACACCTTC
J: TRBJ1-5; D: -; size: many; V: TRBV10-3; CDR3: CAIAAGEPQPQHF; DNA: TGTGCCATCGCAGCAGGGGAGCCCCAGCCCCAGCATTTT
J: TRBJ1-3; D: -; size: many; V: TRBV2; CDR3: CASLSPSGNTIYF; DNA: TGTGCCAGCCTGTCGCCCTCTGGAAACACCATATATTTT
J: TRBJ2-2; D: -; size: -; V: TRBV7-2; CDR3: CASTLIGGAVGELFF; DNA: TGTGCCAGCACCTTAATAGGGGGAGCGGTAGGGGAGCTGTTTTTT
J: TRBJ2-7; D: -; size: -; V: TRBV4-1; CDR3: CASSPTGAGFSYEQYF; DNA: TGCGCCAGCTCCCCTACGGGAGCAGGCTTCTCCTACGAGCAGTACTTC
J: TRBJ2-7; D: TRBD1; size: -; V: TRBV2; CDR3: CAKGTGVEQYF; DNA: TGTGCCAAAGGGACAGGGGTAGAGCAGTACTTC
J: TRBJ1-5; D: -; size: many; V: TRBV4-3; CDR3: CASSQEWGGNQPQHF; DNA: TGCGCCAGCAGCCAAGAATGGGGTGGCAATCAGCCCCAGCATTTT
J: TRBJ2-6; D: TRBD1; size: few; V: TRBV7-2; CDR3: CASSLQGVGANVLTF; DNA: TGTGCCAGCAGCCTACAGGGGGTCGGGGCCAACGTCCTGACTTTC
J: TRBJ1-3; D: -; size: many; V: TRBV5-8; CDR3: CASSLTGFGNTIYF; DNA: TGTGCCAGCAGCTTGACAGGGTTTGGAAACACCATATATTTT
J: TRBJ1-1; D: -; size: many; V: TRBV5-5; CDR3: CASRSDRNTEAFF; DNA: TGTGCCAGCAGGTCGGACAGGAACACTGAAGCTTTCTTT
J: TRBJ1-5; D: -; size: many; V: TRBV15; CDR3: CATSKILTVGINQPQHF; DNA: TGTGCCACCAGCAAAATTCTAACGGTCGGAATCAATCAGCCCCAGCATTTT
J: TRBJ2-2; D: -; size: -; V: TRBV2; CDR3: CASRKQLNTGELFF; DNA: TGTGCCAGCAGGAAGCAGCTGAACACCGGGGAGCTGTTTTTT
J: TRBJ1-6; D: -; size: many; V: TRBV7-3; CDR3: CASSLTDNFNSPLHF; DNA: TGTGCCAGCAGCTTAACAGATAACTTTAATTCACCCCTCCACTTT